These 7 T cell receptor beta chains share one sample of origin, sequenced in a study of monozygotic twins with inflammatory bowel disease. Reanalyzing the 5' RACE reads, TCRdb keeps one entry per CDR3 protein, without DNA. Here the sample table reports 420,000 or so distinct CDR3 sequences. The sample consisted of blood. Every receptor here comes from a human donor with ulcerative colitis or Crohn's disease, or a healthy co-twin of an affected twin (not recorded which).

The chain has TRBV28 and TRBJ2-2; TCRdb proposes TRBD1, but this gene call is untestable without DNA. This CDR3 contains 14 residues. Germline loops: CDR1 MDHEN, CDR2 SYDVKM. The chain's CDR3 is CASSLLDGRDGLFF.

J is TRBJ2-5 and V is TRBV2. The V gene's germline CDR1 is SNHLY and CDR2 FYNNEI. The CDR3 is made up of 14 amino acids. CDR3 loop: CASSETGEPETQYF.

The chain has TRBV20-1 and TRBJ2-7; the D call of TRBD1 rests on TCRdb alone, since no DNA is present to check it. This CDR3 comprises 13 residues. The germline CDR1 and CDR2 sequences are DFQATT and SNEGSKA (reference sequence). The CDR3 loop reads CSALFRGSYEQYF.

J is TRBJ1-5 and V is TRBV27; absent DNA, TCRdb's TRBD1 call cannot be checked. The CDR3 contains 15 residues. The germline V gene has CDR1 MNHEY and CDR2 SMNVEV (reference sequence). CDR3 residues: CASSIGRQGFQPQHF.

The CDR3 loop is CASSHARTGLGYELYF. This chain links TRBV4-1 with TRBJ2-7; the TRBD1 assignment by TCRdb is unverifiable without DNA. The CDR3 spans 16 residues. The germline V gene has CDR1 MGHRA and CDR2 YSYEKL.

CDR3 amino acids: CAASRTGGSFTGELFF. The genes are TRBV15 and TRBJ2-2; TCRdb's D gene call, TRBD1, goes unchecked for lack of DNA. Germline CDR1 and CDR2: LNHNV and YYDKDF (reference sequence). The CDR3 sequence is 16 residues long.

The genes are TRBV10-3 and TRBJ2-7. Germline CDR1 reads ENHRY; CDR2 reads SYGVKD. This CDR3 contains 14 residues. The CDR3 is CAISDGPGSYEQYF.